This T cell receptor (beta chain) was sequenced for a study of blood T cells in healthy people across ages. The second PCR ran roughly 7 to 12 cycles with a sample-barcoded 5' primer and J-beta primers. Each CDR3 protein gets one entry after TCRdb re-called the 5' RACE reads with MiXCR. Of hundreds of thousands of distinct CDR3 sequences in the sample, around 32% were seen once. The CDR3 is made up of 17 amino acids. The J segment lost 6 bases and the V segment lost 3 bases, leaving 13 bases of the junction unmatched. Germline CDR1 reads SGDLS; CDR2 reads YYNGEE. This rearrangement joins TRBV9 to TRBJ2-2; 8 bases align to TRBD1. Sequencing was carried out using blood. The receptor was derived from a woman older than 75 in good health. The CDR3, as DNA: TGTGCCAGCAGCGCCCGCGAAAGGGCAGGGGGCCCCGGGGAGCTGTTTTTT. It codes for CASSARERAGGPGELFF.